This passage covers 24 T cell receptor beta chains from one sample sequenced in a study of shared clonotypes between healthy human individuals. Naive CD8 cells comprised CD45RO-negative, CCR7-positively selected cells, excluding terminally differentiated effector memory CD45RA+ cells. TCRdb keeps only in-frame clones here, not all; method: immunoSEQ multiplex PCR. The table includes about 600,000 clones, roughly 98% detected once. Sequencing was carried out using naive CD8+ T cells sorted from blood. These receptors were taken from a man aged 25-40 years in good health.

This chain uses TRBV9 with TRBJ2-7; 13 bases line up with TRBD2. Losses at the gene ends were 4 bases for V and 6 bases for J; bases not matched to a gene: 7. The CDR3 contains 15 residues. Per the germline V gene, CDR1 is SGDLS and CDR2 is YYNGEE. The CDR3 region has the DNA TGTGCCAGCAGCCCATGGACTAGCGGGAGTAGCGAGCAGTACTTC. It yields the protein CASSPWTSGSSEQYF.

CDR3 loop: CASSLWTSLNEQFF. The CDR3 nucleotides are TGTGCCAGCAGTTTATGGACTAGCCTCAATGAGCAGTTCTTC. This chain connects TRBV28 to TRBJ2-1; TRBD2 agrees at 7 bases. This CDR3 is 14 amino acids long. After removal of 0 bases from V and 6 bases from J, the junction contained 2 bases not matched to a gene. CDR1 is MDHEN and CDR2 is SYDVKM in the germline V gene.

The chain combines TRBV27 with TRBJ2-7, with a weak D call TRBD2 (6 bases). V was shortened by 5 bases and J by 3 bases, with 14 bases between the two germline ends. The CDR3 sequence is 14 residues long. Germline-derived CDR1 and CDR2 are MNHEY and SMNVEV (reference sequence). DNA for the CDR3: TGTGCCAGCAGTCTGCGGGGAAGTGGCTACGAGCAGTACTTC. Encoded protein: CASSLRGSGYEQYF.

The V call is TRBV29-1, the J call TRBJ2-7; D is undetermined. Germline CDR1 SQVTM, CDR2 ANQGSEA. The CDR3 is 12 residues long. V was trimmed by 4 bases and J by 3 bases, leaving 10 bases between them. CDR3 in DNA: TGCAGCGTTGGCCGATCGAACTACGAGCAGTACTTC. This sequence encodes CSVGRSNYEQYF.

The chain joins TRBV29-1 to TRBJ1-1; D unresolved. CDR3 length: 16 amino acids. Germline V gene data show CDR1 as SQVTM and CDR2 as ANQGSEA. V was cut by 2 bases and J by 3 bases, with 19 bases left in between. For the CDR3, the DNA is TGCAGCGTTGAATTGAGTACAGTCGGCGAAGACACTGAAGCTTTCTTT. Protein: CSVELSTVGEDTEAFF.

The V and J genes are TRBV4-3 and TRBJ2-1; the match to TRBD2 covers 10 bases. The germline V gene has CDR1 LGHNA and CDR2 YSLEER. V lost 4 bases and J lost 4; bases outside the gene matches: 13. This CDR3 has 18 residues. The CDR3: CASSPKEAGTSVYNEQFF. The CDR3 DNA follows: TGCGCCAGCAGCCCAAAGGAAGCGGGGACTAGCGTTTACAATGAGCAGTTCTTC.

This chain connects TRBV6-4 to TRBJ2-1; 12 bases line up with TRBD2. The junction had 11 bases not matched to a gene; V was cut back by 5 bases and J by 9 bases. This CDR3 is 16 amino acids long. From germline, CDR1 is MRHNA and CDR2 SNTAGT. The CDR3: CASSLLAGGFPGEQFF. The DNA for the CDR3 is TGTGCCAGCAGTCTACTAGCGGGAGGTTTTCCGGGTGAGCAGTTCTTC.

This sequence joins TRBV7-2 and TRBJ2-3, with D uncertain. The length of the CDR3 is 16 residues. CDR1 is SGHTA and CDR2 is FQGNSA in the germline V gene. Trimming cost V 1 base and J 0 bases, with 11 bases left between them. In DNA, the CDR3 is TGTGCCAGCAGCTTAGGCGCACAGATAAGCACAGATACGCAGTATTTT. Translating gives CASSLGAQISTDTQYF.

This CDR3 reads CSVDGLAGVRSYNEQFF. CDR3 DNA sequence: TGCAGCGTTGACGGACTAGCGGGAGTACGATCCTACAATGAGCAGTTCTTC. The chain couples TRBV29-1 to TRBJ2-1; 13 bases are shared with TRBD2. Germline V gene data show CDR1 as SQVTM and CDR2 as ANQGSEA. The CDR3 loop spans 17 amino acids. Trimming at V came to 3 bases and at J to 1 base, leaving 6 bases not matched to a gene.

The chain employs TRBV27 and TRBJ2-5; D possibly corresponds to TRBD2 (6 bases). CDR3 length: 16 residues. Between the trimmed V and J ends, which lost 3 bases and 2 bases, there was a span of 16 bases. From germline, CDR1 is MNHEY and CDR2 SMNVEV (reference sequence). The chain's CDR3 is CASSLNGGRRQETQYF. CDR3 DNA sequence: TGTGCCAGCAGTTTGAACGGTGGGAGGAGACAAGAGACCCAGTACTTC.

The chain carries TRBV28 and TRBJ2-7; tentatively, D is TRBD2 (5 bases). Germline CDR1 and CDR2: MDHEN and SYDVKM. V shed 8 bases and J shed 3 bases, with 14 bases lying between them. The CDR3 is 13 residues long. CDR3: CASHPAGVYEQYF. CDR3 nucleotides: TGTGCCAGCCATCCCGCCGGGGTCTACGAGCAGTACTTC.

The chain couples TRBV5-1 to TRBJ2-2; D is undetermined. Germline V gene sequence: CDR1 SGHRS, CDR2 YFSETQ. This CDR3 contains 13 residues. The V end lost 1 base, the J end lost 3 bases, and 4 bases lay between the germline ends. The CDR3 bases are TGCGCCAGCAGCTTGCTGGACACCGGGGAGCTGTTTTTT. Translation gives CASSLLDTGELFF.

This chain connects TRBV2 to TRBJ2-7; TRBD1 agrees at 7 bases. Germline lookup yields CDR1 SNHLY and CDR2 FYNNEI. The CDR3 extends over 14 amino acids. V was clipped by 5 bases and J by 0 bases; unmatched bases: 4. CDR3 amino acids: CASSRQGGSYEQYF. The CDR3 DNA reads TGTGCCAGCAGTAGACAGGGTGGCTCCTACGAGCAGTACTTC.

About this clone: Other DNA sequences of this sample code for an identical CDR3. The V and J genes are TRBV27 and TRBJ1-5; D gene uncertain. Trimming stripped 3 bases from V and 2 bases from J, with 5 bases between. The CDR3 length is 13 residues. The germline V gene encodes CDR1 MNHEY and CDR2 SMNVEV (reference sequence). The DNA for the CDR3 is TGTGCCAGCAGTTTCCGGGGCAATCAGCCCCAGCATTTT. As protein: CASSFRGNQPQHF.

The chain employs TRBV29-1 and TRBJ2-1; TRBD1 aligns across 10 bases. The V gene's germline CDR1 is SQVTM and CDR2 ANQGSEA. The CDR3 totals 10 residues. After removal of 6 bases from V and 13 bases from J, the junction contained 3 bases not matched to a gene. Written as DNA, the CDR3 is TGCAGCGTGGACAGGGGGTTCCAGTTCTTC. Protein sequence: CSVDRGFQFF.

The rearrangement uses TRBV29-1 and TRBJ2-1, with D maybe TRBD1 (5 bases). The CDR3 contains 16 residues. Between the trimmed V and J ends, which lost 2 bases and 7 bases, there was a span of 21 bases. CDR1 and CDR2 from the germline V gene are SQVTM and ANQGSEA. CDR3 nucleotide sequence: TGCAGCGTTGAATCGAAGGGTGGGCAGGGTCCGAATGAGCAGTTCTTC. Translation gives CSVESKGGQGPNEQFF.

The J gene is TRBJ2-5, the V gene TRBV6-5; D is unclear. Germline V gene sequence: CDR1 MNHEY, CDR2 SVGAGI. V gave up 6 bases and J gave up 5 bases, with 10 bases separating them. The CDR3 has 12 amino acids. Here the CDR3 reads CASRLVGETQYF. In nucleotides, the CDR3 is TGTGCCAGCAGGCTCGTGGGGGAGACCCAGTACTTC.

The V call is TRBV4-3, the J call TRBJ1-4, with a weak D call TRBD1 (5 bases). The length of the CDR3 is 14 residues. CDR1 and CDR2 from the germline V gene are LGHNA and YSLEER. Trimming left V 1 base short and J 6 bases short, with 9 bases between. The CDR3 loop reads CASSQARVDEKLFF. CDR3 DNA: TGCGCCAGCAGCCAAGCCAGGGTAGATGAAAAACTGTTTTTT.

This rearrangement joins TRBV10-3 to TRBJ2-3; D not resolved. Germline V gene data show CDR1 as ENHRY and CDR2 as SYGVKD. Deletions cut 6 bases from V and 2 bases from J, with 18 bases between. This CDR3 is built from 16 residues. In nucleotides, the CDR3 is TGTGCCATCAGAACCGGACCGAAGGATTTCACAGATACGCAGTATTTT. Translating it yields CAIRTGPKDFTDTQYF.

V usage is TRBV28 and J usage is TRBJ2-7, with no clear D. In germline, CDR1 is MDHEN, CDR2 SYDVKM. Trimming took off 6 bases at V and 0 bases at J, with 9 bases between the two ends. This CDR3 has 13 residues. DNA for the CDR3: TGTGCCAGCAGACTCTCCAGCTCCTACGAGCAGTACTTC. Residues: CASRLSSSYEQYF. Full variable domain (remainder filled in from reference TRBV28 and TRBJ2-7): DVKVTQSSRYLVKRTGEKVFLECVQDMDHENMFWYRQDPGLGLRLIYFSYDVKMKEKGDIPEGYSVSREKKERFSLILESASTNQTSMYLCASRLSSSYEQYFGPGTRLTVT.

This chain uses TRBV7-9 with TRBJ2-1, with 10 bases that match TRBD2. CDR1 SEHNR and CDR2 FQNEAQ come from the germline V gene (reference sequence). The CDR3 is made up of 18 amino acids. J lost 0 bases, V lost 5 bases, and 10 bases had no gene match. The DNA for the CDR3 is TGTGCCAGCAGCCCAGGAGGTAGCGGGAGGAACTCCTACAATGAGCAGTTCTTC. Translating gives CASSPGGSGRNSYNEQFF. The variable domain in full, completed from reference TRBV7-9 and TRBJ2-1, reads DTGVSQNPRHKITKRGQNVTFRCDPISEHNRLYWYRQTLGQGPEFLTYFQNEAQLEKSRLLSDRFSAERPKGSFSTLEIQRTEQGDSAMYLCASSPGGSGRNSYNEQFFGPGTRLTVL.

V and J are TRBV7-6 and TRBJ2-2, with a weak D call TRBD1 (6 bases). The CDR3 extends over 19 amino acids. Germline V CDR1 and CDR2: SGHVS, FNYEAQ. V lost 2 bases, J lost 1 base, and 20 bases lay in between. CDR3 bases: TGTGCCAGCAGCTTAAAGCACTCCCGGGACACGATGAACACCGGGGAGCTGTTTTTT. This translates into CASSLKHSRDTMNTGELFF.

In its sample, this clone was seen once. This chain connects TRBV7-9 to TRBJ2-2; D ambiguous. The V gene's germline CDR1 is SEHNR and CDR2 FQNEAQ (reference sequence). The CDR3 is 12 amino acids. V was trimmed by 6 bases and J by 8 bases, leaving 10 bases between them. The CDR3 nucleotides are TGTGCCAGCAGTTCACGAGGAGGGGAGCTGTTTTTT. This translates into CASSSRGGELFF.

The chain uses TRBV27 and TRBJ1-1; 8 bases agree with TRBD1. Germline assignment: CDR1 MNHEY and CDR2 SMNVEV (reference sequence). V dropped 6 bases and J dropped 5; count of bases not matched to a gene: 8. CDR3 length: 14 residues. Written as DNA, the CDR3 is TGTGCCAGCAGGCCTACAGGGGGAGGAACTGAAGCTTTCTTT. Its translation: CASRPTGGGTEAFF.